This is a list of T cell receptor beta chains from one sample in a study of Ad26.COV2.S vaccination and SARS-CoV-2 variants. The assay was immunoSEQ multiplex PCR, and TCRdb's table has in-frame clones only and misses some. The top ten clones hold 5% of a sample with fewer than 150,000 clones, about nine tenths of them seen once. Source: peripheral blood, taken after recovery from COVID-19. These receptors all come from a human donor who had recovered from COVID-19. Both conserved end residues are part of each CDR3.

V	length	J	CDR3
TRBV18	17	TRBJ1-2	CASSLQPPGTGVYGYTF
TRBV7-8	15	TRBJ1-5	CASSFIGTANQPQHF
TRBV19	16	TRBJ1-4	CASSIDRQDNNEKLFF
TRBV19	14	TRBJ1-1	CASSGQILNTEAFF
TRBV28	15	TRBJ2-3	CASSFGGALADTQYF
TRBV7-8	15	TRBJ2-5	CASSGGGGRQETQYF
TRBV6-5	13	TRBJ1-2	CASRLRWDNGYTF
TRBV29-1	10	TRBJ2-1	CSAGGNEQFF
TRBV5-4	13	TRBJ1-2	CASRFDRARGYTF
TRBV4-1	18	TRBJ1-3	CASSQEAHVGGSGNTIYF
TRBV7-2	16	TRBJ2-3	CASSLLAGGLTDTQYF
TRBV11-3	15	TRBJ1-4	CASSLGSGANEKLFF
TRBV5-1	16	TRBJ2-3	CASSILTGRSTDTQYF
TRBV9	17	TRBJ1-2	CASSVDPVKGGGYGYTF
TRBV3-1/TRBV3-2	15	TRBJ2-3	CASSHGTGGTDTQYF
TRBV6-5	13	TRBJ2-7	CASSPRDTYEQYF
TRBV5-4	12	TRBJ1-1	CASSLDRLEAFF
TRBV6-5	16	TRBJ2-7	CASSYSRGPSSYEQYF
TRBV5-1	16	TRBJ2-1	CASSTLTGIDYNEQFF
TRBV19	15	TRBJ2-1	CASSMRGRSYNEQFF
TRBV2	18	TRBJ1-2	CASSEAELAPRGNYGYTF
TRBV7-9	14	TRBJ1-3	CASSFVRSGNTIYF
TRBV2	14	TRBJ2-7	CASTPGHSSYEQYF
TRBV28	19	TRBJ2-3	CASSLFVTSGVDSTDTQYF
TRBV19	14	TRBJ1-1	CASSIQGLGTEAFF
TRBV28	16	TRBJ2-5	CASSATGGGLKETQYF
TRBV3-1/TRBV3-2	13	TRBJ2-7	CASSQAGTPEQYF
TRBV7-2	17	TRBJ2-3	CASSLSPSGGLVDTQYF
TRBV12-3/TRBV12-4	12	TRBJ1-2	CASSSDFYGYTF
TRBV29-1	13	TRBJ1-2	CSVESRVDYGYTF
TRBV28	15	TRBJ2-5	CASSLTAGTGRTQYF
TRBV10-3	14	TRBJ2-7	CAISDIGFAYEQYF
TRBV6-6	18	TRBJ2-2	CASSRTSGGPPNTGELFF
TRBV28	15	TRBJ1-2	CASSPGGKYRNGYTF
TRBV19	11	TRBJ2-7	CASSPRYEQYF
TRBV5-1	12	TRBJ2-3	CASSLETDTQYF
TRBV2	16	TRBJ1-6	CASSELERAYNSPLHF
TRBV7-2	14	TRBJ1-3	CASSLGTPGNTIYF
TRBV7-7	14	TRBJ1-3	CASSPNLSGNTIYF
TRBV7-9	15	TRBJ2-1	CASSLEERDWFEQFF